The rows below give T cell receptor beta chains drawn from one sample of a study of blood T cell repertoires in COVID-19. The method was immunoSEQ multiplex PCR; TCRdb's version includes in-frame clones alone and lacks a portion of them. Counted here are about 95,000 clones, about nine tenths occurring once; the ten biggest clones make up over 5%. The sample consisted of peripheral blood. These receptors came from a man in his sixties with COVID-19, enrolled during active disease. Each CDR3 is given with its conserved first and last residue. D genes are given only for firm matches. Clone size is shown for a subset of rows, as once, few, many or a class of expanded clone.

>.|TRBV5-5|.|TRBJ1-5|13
CASSSGGAQPQHF
TGTGCCAGCAGCTCCGGTGGGGCTCAGCCCCAGCATTTT
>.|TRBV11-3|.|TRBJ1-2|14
CASSLIGTNYGYTF
TGTGCCAGCAGCTTAATAGGGACAAACTATGGCTACACCTTC
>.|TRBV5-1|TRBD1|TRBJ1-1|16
CASSPRQGAEYTEAFF
TGCGCCAGCAGCCCAAGACAGGGGGCGGAGTACACTGAAGCTTTCTTT
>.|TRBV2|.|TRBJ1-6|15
CASSDRKGPPSPLHF
TGTGCCAGCAGTGATAGGAAGGGGCCCCCTTCACCCCTCCACTTT
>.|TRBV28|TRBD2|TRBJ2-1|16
CASSATSGGGGNEQFF
TGTGCCAGCAGTGCTACTAGCGGCGGAGGGGGTAATGAGCAGTTCTTC
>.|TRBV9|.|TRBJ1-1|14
CASSPRVWNTEAFF
TGTGCCAGCAGTCCGAGGGTGTGGAACACTGAAGCTTTCTTT
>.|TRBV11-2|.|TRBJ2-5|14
CASSRGGGEETQYF
TGTGCCAGCAGCCGAGGGGGTGGGGAAGAGACCCAGTACTTC
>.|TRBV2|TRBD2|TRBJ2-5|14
CASSLAGAQETQYF
TGTGCCAGCAGTTTAGCGGGAGCCCAAGAGACCCAGTACTTC
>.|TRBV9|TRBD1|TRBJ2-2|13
CASSPQGNGELFF
TGTGCCAGCAGCCCACAGGGGAACGGGGAGCTGTTTTTT
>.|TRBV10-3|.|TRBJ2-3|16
CAIRGVNRDSTDTQYF
TGTGCCATCAGGGGGGTTAACAGGGATAGCACAGATACGCAGTATTTT
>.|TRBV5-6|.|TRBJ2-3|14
CASSLGRRTDTQYF
TGTGCCAGCAGCTTGGGTAGGAGGACAGATACGCAGTATTTT
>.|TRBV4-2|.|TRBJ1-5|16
CASSQDDRDYYQPQHF
TGTGCCAGCAGCCAAGATGACCGGGACTATTATCAGCCCCAGCATTTT
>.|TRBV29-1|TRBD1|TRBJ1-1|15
CSVVGQGAVGTEAFF
TGCAGCGTTGTAGGACAGGGGGCGGTTGGCACTGAAGCTTTCTTT
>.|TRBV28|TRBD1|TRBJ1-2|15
CASSSRTGGFYGYTF
TGTGCCAGCAGTTCAAGGACAGGGGGCTTCTATGGCTACACCTTC
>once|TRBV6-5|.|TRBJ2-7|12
CASGLRAREQYF
TGTGCCAGCGGACTCCGCGCTCGGGAGCAGTACTTC
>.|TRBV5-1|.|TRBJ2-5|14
CASRGQPPGETQYF
TGCGCCAGCAGAGGACAACCTCCTGGGGAGACCCAGTACTTC
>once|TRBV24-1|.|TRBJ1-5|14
CATSEPGGNQPQHF
TGTGCCACCAGTGAGCCCGGGGGCAATCAGCCCCAGCATTTT
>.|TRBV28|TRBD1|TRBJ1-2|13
CASSLQGAQGYTF
TGTGCCAGCAGTTTACAGGGGGCGCAGGGCTACACCTTC
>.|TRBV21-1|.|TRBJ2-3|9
CATLDRPNF
TGTGCCACCTTGGACAGGCCTAATTTT
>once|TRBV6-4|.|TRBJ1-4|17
CASSVADPQVTNEKLFF
TGTGCCAGCAGTGTCGCCGACCCACAGGTTACTAATGAAAAACTGTTTTTT
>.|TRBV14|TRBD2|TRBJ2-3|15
CASSRDYIISDTQYF
TGTGCCAGCAGCCGGGACTATATCATTTCAGATACGCAGTATTTT
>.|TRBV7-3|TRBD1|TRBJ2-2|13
CASGRQGAGELFF
TGTGCCAGCGGCCGGCAGGGGGCCGGGGAGCTGTTTTTT
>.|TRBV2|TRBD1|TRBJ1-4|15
CASSDQGQPNEKLFF
TGTGCCAGCAGTGATCAGGGACAGCCTAATGAAAAACTGTTTTTT
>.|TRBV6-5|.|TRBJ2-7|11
CATEQAYEQYF
TGTGCCACTGAGCAGGCCTACGAGCAGTACTTC
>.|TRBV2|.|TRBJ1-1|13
CASSASGNTEAFF
TGTGCCAGCAGTGCCAGTGGGAACACTGAAGCTTTCTTT
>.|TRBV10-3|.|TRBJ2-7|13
CATEGDNSYEQYF
TGTGCCACCGAAGGGGACAACTCCTACGAGCAGTACTTC
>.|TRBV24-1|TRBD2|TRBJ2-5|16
CATSDLRREGRETQYF
TGTGCCACCAGTGATTTAAGGCGGGAGGGCCGGGAGACCCAGTACTTC
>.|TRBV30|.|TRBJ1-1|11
CAGEMNTEAFF
TGTGCCGGAGAGATGAACACTGAAGCTTTCTTT
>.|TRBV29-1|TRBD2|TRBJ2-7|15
CSVEGGSGSLYEQYF
TGCAGCGTTGAAGGGGGTAGCGGGAGTCTCTACGAGCAGTACTTC
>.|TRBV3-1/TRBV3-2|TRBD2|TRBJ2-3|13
CASRWGGADTQYF
TGTGCCAGCAGGTGGGGGGGAGCAGATACGCAGTATTTT
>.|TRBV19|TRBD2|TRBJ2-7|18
CASSPRGGTSGRASEQYF
TGTGCCAGTAGTCCACGAGGGGGGACTAGCGGGAGGGCGTCCGAGCAGTACTTC
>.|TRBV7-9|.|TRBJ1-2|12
CASSLQDYGYTF
TGTGCCAGCAGCTTACAGGACTATGGCTACACCTTC
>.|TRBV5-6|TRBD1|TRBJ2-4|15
CASSLVDRAKNIQYF
TGTGCCAGCAGCTTGGTCGACAGGGCAAAAAACATTCAGTACTTC
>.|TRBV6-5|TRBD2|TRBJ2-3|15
CASMTSGMGTDTQYF
TGTGCCAGCATGACTAGCGGGATGGGCACAGATACGCAGTATTTT
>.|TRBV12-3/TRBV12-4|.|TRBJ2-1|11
CASSFSGEQFF
TGTGCCAGCAGTTTCTCGGGGGAGCAGTTCTTC
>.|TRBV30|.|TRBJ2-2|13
CASSDFQPGELFF
TGTGCCTCCTCGGACTTCCAGCCCGGGGAGCTGTTTTTT